The 26 T cell receptor beta chains in this list originate from one sample, sequenced in a study of sequential checkpoint blockade in melanoma. Treatment reported: randomized to nivolumab then ipilimumab (arm A) or the reverse (arm B). Sequenced by immunoSEQ multiplex PCR; TCRdb stores in-frame clones only, minus some. The sample lists roughly 5,100 clones; around 75% were seen once. The sequences come from CD8+ T cells sorted from blood (inferred from file names), collected from a patient given nivolumab and ipilimumab in sequence. Every receptor here comes from a human patient with melanoma. Some clones in this sample may be carry-over from other donors' samples.

The chain couples TRBV27 to TRBJ1-1; TRBD1 matches 9 bases. Germline CDR1 is MNHEY and CDR2 is SMNVEV (reference sequence). V was pared by 10 bases and J by 3 bases, with 6 bases of the junction left unmatched. CDR3 size: 13 residues. This CDR3 reads CATRTGEYTEAFF. CDR3 DNA: TGTGCCACCCGGACAGGGGAATACACTGAAGCTTTCTTT.

The chain joins TRBV29-1 to TRBJ1-1, with D possibly TRBD1 on 5 matching bases. V shed 0 bases and J shed 10 bases, with 15 bases lying between them. Germline V lookup: CDR1 SQVTM, CDR2 ANQGSEA. This CDR3 comprises 13 residues. The CDR3 protein is CSVEEGGGWGAFF. CDR3 bases: TGCAGCGTTGAAGAGGGGGGGGGTTGGGGAGCTTTCTTT.

This rearrangement joins TRBV4-3 to TRBJ2-7; 9 bases map to TRBD1. Germline assignment: CDR1 LGHNA and CDR2 YSLEER. CDR3 length: 13 residues. J gave up 6 bases and V 4 bases, and 4 bases lay outside the gene matches. Written as DNA, the CDR3 is TGCGCCAGCAGCCTCGGGACAGGGTTCGAGCAGTACTTC. It translates to CASSLGTGFEQYF.

The gene calls are TRBV7-9 and TRBJ2-3; TRBD2 is a possible D gene (6 bases). V dropped 5 bases and J dropped 1 base, with 13 bases sitting between them. The CDR3 is 15 residues long. CDR1 is SEHNR and CDR2 is FQNEAQ in the germline V gene (reference sequence). The CDR3 DNA sequence: TGTGCCAGCAGCCCTAGGGACTTCGGCACAGATACGCAGTATTTT. This translates into CASSPRDFGTDTQYF.

CDR3 in amino acids: CASRLTGTGYYEQYF. CDR3 coding DNA: TGTGCCAGCAGGCTCACCGGGACAGGGTACTACGAGCAGTACTTC. The chain has TRBV27 and TRBJ2-7, with 9 nucleotides matching TRBD1. Trimming took 6 bases from V and 3 from J; bases not matched to a gene: 9. The germline CDR1 and CDR2 sequences are MNHEY and SMNVEV (reference sequence). The CDR3 covers 15 residues.

This chain links TRBV27 with TRBJ2-3; 9 nucleotides match TRBD2. The junction had 9 bases not matched to a gene; V was cut back by 8 bases and J by 0 bases. The CDR3 spans 16 residues. The germline gives CDR1 MNHEY, CDR2 SMNVEV (reference sequence). The CDR3 is CASAGYSGSSTDTQYF. CDR3 sequence (DNA): TGTGCCAGCGCCGGCTATAGCGGGAGCAGCACAGATACGCAGTATTTT.

The chain uses TRBV18 and TRBJ2-3; D is undetermined. The CDR3 sequence is 16 residues long. Germline V gene data show CDR1 as KGHSH and CDR2 as LQKENI. V lost 6 bases, J lost 2 bases, and 18 bases lay in between. CDR3 nucleotide sequence: TGTGCCAGCTCCCCAGGCTCCCGATTCAACACAGATACGCAGTATTTT. Its protein is CASSPGSRFNTDTQYF.

The chain recombines TRBV25-1 with TRBJ1-4; TRBD1 agrees at 9 bases. Germline assignment: CDR1 MGHDK and CDR2 SYGVNS. The CDR3 has 15 residues. V dropped 3 bases and J dropped 5; count of bases not matched to a gene: 4. The CDR3: CASSELDRGNEKLFF. The CDR3 bases are TGTGCCAGCAGTGAGCTCGACAGGGGGAATGAAAAACTGTTTTTT.

CDR3: CAIGGAGTEAFF. The CDR3 DNA reads as TGTGCCATCGGCGGGGCGGGCACTGAAGCTTTCTTT. The chain uses TRBV10-3 and TRBJ1-1; D is perhaps TRBD1 (5 bases). Germline loops: CDR1 ENHRY, CDR2 SYGVKD. The germline V and J ends were trimmed by 8 bases and 4 bases, with 11 bases remaining between them. The CDR3 extends over 12 amino acids.

The chain carries TRBV4-1 and TRBJ1-4; 7 nucleotides align to TRBD1. There are 15 residues in the CDR3. The J segment lost 5 bases and the V segment lost 1 base, leaving 4 bases of the junction unmatched. Germline V gene lookup returns CDR1 MGHRA and CDR2 YSYEKL. The CDR3 coding sequence is TGCGCCAGCAGCCAAGGGGGCAGGGGGAATGAAAAACTGTTTTTT. It is translated as CASSQGGRGNEKLFF.

The chain links TRBV11-2 to TRBJ2-7, with D hard to call. The CDR3 loop spans 15 amino acids. V was pared by 6 bases and J by 2 bases, with 17 bases between. CDR1 and CDR2 from the germline V gene are SGHAT and FQNNGV. The CDR3, as DNA: TGTGCCAGCAGTCCTATCCGTTATTTGACCTACGAGCAGTACTTC. Protein product: CASSPIRYLTYEQYF.

The gene calls are TRBV25-1 and TRBJ1-4; D is unresolved. CDR1 and CDR2 from the germline V gene are MGHDK and SYGVNS. The V gene lost 8 bases and the J gene lost 8 bases, with 21 bases spanning the gap. The CDR3 runs 15 residues. The chain's CDR3 is CASSSEEYLREKLFF. In DNA, the CDR3 is TGTGCCAGCTCCAGCGAGGAGTATCTTAGGGAAAAACTGTTTTTT. The full variable domain, rest sourced from reference TRBV25-1 and TRBJ1-4, is EADIYQTPRYLVIGTGKKITLECSQTMGHDKMYWYQQDPGMELHLIHYSYGVNSTEKGDLSSESTVSRIRTEHFPLTLESARPSHTSQYLCASSSEEYLREKLFFGSGTQLSVL.

The chain has TRBV4-3 and TRBJ1-1; D gene uncertain. Deletions cut 0 bases from V and 4 bases from J, with 6 bases between. The germline V gene has CDR1 LGHNA and CDR2 YSLEER. CDR3 size: 13 residues. CDR3 DNA: TGCGCCAGCAGCCAAGATAGTATCACTGAAGCTTTCTTT. It translates to CASSQDSITEAFF.

The V gene is TRBV6-5, the J gene TRBJ1-6, with 8 nucleotides matching TRBD1. Per the germline V gene, CDR1 is MNHEY and CDR2 is SVGAGI. J gave up 5 bases and V 1 base, and 4 bases lay outside the gene matches. The CDR3 consists of 16 residues. CDR3 amino acids: CASSYYGQGNNSPLHF. CDR3 coding DNA: TGTGCCAGCAGTTACTATGGACAGGGAAATAATTCACCCCTCCACTTT.

The V gene is TRBV7-8, the J gene TRBJ2-7; 10 nucleotides agree with TRBD1. V shed 5 bases, J shed 3 bases, and the junction held 4 bases outside the gene matches. The CDR3 extends over 14 amino acids. Germline V gene lookup returns CDR1 SGHVS and CDR2 FQNEAQ. CDR3 sequence reads: CASSIRDRGYEQYF. The CDR3 region has the DNA TGTGCCAGCAGCATTCGGGACAGGGGCTACGAGCAGTACTTC.

This sequence joins TRBV6-1 and TRBJ2-7; perhaps TRBD1 as D (6 bases). This CDR3 spans 15 amino acids. Germline CDR1 MNHNS, CDR2 SASEGT. Trimming stripped 2 bases from V and 3 bases from J, with 14 bases between. CDR3 nucleotide sequence: TGTGCCAGCAGTGAAATCAGACAGGAGAACTACGAGCAGTACTTC. This gives the protein CASSEIRQENYEQYF.

The V and J genes are TRBV7-6 and TRBJ2-7; D not certain. The CDR3 has 11 residues. Trimming shortened V by 5 bases and J by 6 bases, and 8 bases separated the two germline ends. Germline loops: CDR1 SGHVS, CDR2 FNYEAQ. Written as DNA, the CDR3 is TGTGCCAGCAGCCTAAGAGGCGAGCAGTACTTC. Encoded protein: CASSLRGEQYF.

The chain couples TRBV10-3 to TRBJ2-2; D remains unclear. CDR3 length: 11 residues. The germline V gene has CDR1 ENHRY and CDR2 SYGVKD. V lost 4 bases and J 8 bases, leaving 5 bases between the germline ends. The CDR3 sequence is CAISGLGELFF. The CDR3 nucleotides read TGTGCCATCAGTGGGCTGGGGGAGCTGTTTTTT.

There are a few counts of this clone. A read error is likely here: a far larger clone is one base away. The V and J genes are TRBV27 and TRBJ2-7; 10 bases agree with TRBD1. CDR3 size: 14 residues. J gave up 6 bases and V 11 bases, and 13 bases lay outside the gene matches. Germline CDR1 reads MNHEY; CDR2 reads SMNVEV (reference sequence). In DNA form, the CDR3 reads TGTGCCCGCACACGAGGGACAGGGGCGGCCGAGCAGTACTTC. This encodes CARTRGTGAAEQYF.

This clone has a handful of counts. The chain combines TRBV27 with TRBJ1-2; TRBD1 matches at 8 bases. Germline V gene sequence: CDR1 MNHEY, CDR2 SMNVEV (reference sequence). Germline trimming cut 5 bases from V and 6 bases from J; bases unmatched to any gene: 17. The CDR3 runs 17 residues. CDR3 protein: CASSDGTGRGVHDGYTF. The CDR3 nucleotides read TGTGCCAGCAGTGATGGGACAGGACGGGGAGTTCATGATGGCTACACCTTC.

This chain connects TRBV15 to TRBJ1-5; maybe TRBD1 (6 bases). The CDR3 has 17 amino acids. The V and J ends lost 1 base and 10 bases respectively, with 23 bases between them. Germline values: CDR1 LNHNV, CDR2 YYDKDF (reference sequence). This CDR3 is CATSRGGQPLPGRPQHF. DNA for the CDR3: TGTGCCACCAGCAGAGGGGGACAACCTCTACCTGGCCGTCCCCAGCATTTT.

This chain uses TRBV27 with TRBJ1-4; tentatively, D is TRBD1 (6 bases). V lost 6 bases to trimming and J lost 5 bases, with 19 bases between them. Germline V gene lookup returns CDR1 MNHEY and CDR2 SMNVEV (reference sequence). There are 16 residues in the CDR3. The CDR3 sequence: CASRRGGPGRNEKLFF. For the CDR3, the DNA is TGTGCCAGCAGACGGGGGGGGCCAGGCCGGAATGAAAAACTGTTTTTT.

This rearrangement joins TRBV7-2 to TRBJ2-7, with a weak D call TRBD2 (6 bases). This CDR3 contains 16 residues. Trimming removed 1 base from V and 0 bases from J, with 13 bases in between. Per the germline V gene, CDR1 is SGHTA and CDR2 is FQGNSA. The CDR3: CASSLESGLHSYEQYF. In DNA, the CDR3 is TGTGCCAGCAGCTTAGAGTCCGGACTACACTCCTACGAGCAGTACTTC.

Concerning this clone: One end of the junction is discordant with germline, which a read error may explain. The chain couples TRBV4-3 to TRBJ1-2, with D hard to call. The germline gives CDR1 LGHNA, CDR2 YSLEER. This CDR3 region has 14 residues. CDR3 in DNA: TGCGCCAGCAGCCGAGGTCCGGCCCTCTATGGCCACACCTTC. Amino acid sequence: CASSRGPALYGHTF.

CDR3 amino acids: CASSLNTVFSTNTGELFF. CDR3 nucleotide sequence: TGTGCCAGCAGCTTAAACACAGTTTTTTCCACGAACACCGGGGAGCTGTTTTTT. The chain couples TRBV7-2 to TRBJ2-2; no clear D gene. Germline CDR1 SGHTA, CDR2 FQGNSA. This CDR3 is built from 18 residues. The V end lost 2 bases, the J end lost 0 bases, and 16 bases lay between the germline ends.

J is TRBJ2-5 and V is TRBV7-9; no firm D call. Trimming stripped 5 bases from V and 3 bases from J, with 10 bases between. The CDR3 totals 13 residues. Germline assignment: CDR1 SEHNR and CDR2 FQNEAQ (reference sequence). The CDR3 loop is CASSPDGEETQYF. The DNA for the CDR3 is TGTGCCAGCAGCCCCGACGGAGAAGAGACCCAGTACTTC.